The 5 T cell receptor beta chains given below trace back to one sample, sequenced in a study of cytomegalovirus exposure and HLA in healthy donors. Sequencing was performed with immunoSEQ multiplex PCR; in TCRdb, only in-frame clones are kept and a portion is missing. The data show roughly 120,000 clones, approximately 94% seen once. The sample consisted of PBMCs. The receptors originated from a woman aged 18 to 35 in good health and CMV-seronegative.

A few counts support this clone. CDR3 residues: CASSFERGETQYF. For the CDR3, the DNA is TGCGCCAGCAGCTTCGAGCGAGGAGAGACCCAGTACTTC. This chain links TRBV5-1 with TRBJ2-5; D is uncertain. CDR3 length equals 13 residues. The germline V gene encodes CDR1 SGHRS and CDR2 YFSETQ. Trimming removed 2 bases at V and 4 bases at J, with 9 bases between.

The V and J genes are TRBV28 and TRBJ1-2, with a tentative D call TRBD1 (6 bases). V was trimmed by 5 bases and J by 5 bases, leaving 18 bases between them. Germline CDR1 reads MDHEN; CDR2 reads SYDVKM. The CDR3 is made up of 15 amino acids. In DNA, the CDR3 is TGTGCCAGCAGTCCTGGGGGGGGTAGGGGGTATGGCTACACCTTC. It specifies CASSPGGGRGYGYTF.

The chain uses TRBV29-1 and TRBJ2-1, with 7 nucleotides matching TRBD1. There are 14 residues in the CDR3. Trimming took 6 bases from V and 2 from J; bases not matched to a gene: 7. CDR1 is SQVTM and CDR2 is ANQGSEA in the germline V gene. CDR3 loop: CSVLHRGPYNEQFF. In DNA, the CDR3 is TGCAGCGTCCTGCACAGGGGCCCCTACAATGAGCAGTTCTTC.

The chain links TRBV5-4 to TRBJ2-1, with D possibly TRBD1 on 5 matching bases. Germline V lookup: CDR1 SGHNT, CDR2 YYREEE (reference sequence). V lost 0 bases, J lost 9 bases, and 10 bases lay in between. The CDR3 length is 13 residues. The CDR3: CASSLDQGSEQFF. In DNA form, the CDR3 reads TGTGCCAGCAGCTTGGATCAGGGTAGTGAGCAGTTCTTC.

The chain recombines TRBV6-1 with TRBJ2-7; D is perhaps TRBD2 (6 bases). Per germline, CDR1 MNHNS and CDR2 SASEGT. Trimming removed 2 bases at V and 8 bases at J, with 10 bases between. The CDR3 consists of 12 residues. The CDR3 coding sequence is TGTGCCAGCAGTGAATTCGGCGGGAAGCAGTACTTC. Its translation: CASSEFGGKQYF.